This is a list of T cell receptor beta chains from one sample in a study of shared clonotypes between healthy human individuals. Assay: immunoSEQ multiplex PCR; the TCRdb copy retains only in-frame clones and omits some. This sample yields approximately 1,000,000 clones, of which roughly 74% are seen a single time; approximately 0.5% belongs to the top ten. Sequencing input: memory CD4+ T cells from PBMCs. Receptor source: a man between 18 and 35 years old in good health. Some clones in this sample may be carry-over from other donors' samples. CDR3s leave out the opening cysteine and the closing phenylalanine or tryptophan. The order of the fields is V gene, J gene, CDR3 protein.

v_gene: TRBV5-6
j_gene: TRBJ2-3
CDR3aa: ASSPDRGASTDTQY

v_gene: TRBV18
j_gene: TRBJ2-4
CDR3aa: ASSQAQGSKNIQY

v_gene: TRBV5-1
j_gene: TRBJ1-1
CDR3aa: ASSSYGGMNTEAF

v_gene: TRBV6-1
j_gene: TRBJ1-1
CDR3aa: ASSVDRGGTEAF

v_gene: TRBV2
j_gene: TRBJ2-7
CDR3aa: ASSVLANSYEQY

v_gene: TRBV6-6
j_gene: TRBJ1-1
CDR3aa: ATHRGRFTEAF

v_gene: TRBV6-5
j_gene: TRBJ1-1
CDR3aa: ASSPTRTEAF

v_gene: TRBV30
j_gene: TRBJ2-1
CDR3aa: AWGGGHEQF

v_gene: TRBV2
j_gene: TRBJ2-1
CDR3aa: AGSGGNEQF

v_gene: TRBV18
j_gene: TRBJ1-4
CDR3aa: ASSPPGQYNEKLF

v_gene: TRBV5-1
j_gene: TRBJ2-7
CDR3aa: ASPTKGIGYEQY

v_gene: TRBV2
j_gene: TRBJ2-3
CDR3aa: ASAGPSTDTQY

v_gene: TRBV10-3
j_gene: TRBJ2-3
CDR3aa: AISAYRGLDTDTQY

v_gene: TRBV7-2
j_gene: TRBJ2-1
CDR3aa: ASSRVRSGGPYNEQF

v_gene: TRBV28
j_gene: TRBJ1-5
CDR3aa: ASSSARTGKNQPQH

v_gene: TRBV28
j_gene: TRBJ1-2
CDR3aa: ASSGGGRDYGYT

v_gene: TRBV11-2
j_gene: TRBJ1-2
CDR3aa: ASRPLNYGYT

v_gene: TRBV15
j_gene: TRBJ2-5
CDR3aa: ATSRTNQETQY

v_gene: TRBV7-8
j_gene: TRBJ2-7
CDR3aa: ASSRVAGSSYEQY

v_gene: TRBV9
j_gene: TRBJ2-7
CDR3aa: ASSPDGGRYEQY

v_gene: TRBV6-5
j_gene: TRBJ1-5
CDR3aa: ASKTGRRNQPQH

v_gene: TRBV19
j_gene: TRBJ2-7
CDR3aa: ASSLTTGKYYEQY

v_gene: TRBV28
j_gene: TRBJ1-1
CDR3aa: ASRDRGDTEAF

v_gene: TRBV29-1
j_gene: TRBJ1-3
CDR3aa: SVIRTGNTIY

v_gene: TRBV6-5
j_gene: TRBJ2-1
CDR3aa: ASRANSGQVQF

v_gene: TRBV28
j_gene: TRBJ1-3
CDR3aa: ASSGGRGQGLPNSGNTIY

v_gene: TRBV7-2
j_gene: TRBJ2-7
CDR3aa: ASSLEPGGSYEQY

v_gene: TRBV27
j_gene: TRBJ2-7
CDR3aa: ASRRGSYEQY

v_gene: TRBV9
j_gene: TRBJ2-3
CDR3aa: ASSVVGGSTDTQY

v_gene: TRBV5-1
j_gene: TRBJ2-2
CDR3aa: ASSLRTNTGELF

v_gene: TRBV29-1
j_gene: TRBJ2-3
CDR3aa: SVDVETRSTDTQY

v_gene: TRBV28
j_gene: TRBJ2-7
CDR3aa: ASSPDGSYEQY

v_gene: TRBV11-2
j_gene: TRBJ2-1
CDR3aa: ASSRTGSAAYNEQF

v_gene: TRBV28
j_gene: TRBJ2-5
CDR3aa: ASSLPMGGGETQY

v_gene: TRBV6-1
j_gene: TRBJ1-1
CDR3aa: ASSAEVNTEAF

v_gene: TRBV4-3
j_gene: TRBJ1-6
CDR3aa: ASSQDRQASPLH

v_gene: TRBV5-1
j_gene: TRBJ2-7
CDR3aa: ASSAGTAYEQY

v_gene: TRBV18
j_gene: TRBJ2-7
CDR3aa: ASSPQGGSEQY

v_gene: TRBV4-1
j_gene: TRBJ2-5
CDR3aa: ASSQPLASGSVETQY

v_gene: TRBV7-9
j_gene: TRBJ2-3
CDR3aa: ASSEGEGDTQY

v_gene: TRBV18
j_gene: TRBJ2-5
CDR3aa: ASSPFTEGFGTAQETQY

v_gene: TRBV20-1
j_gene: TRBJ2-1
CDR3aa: SAPDNREQF

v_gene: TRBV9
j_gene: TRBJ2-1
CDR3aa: ASSVAPGTSFPLF

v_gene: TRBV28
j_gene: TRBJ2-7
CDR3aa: ASGSYPLTSGNHEQY

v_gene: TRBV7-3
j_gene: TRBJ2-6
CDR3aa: ASSLSGAGANVLT